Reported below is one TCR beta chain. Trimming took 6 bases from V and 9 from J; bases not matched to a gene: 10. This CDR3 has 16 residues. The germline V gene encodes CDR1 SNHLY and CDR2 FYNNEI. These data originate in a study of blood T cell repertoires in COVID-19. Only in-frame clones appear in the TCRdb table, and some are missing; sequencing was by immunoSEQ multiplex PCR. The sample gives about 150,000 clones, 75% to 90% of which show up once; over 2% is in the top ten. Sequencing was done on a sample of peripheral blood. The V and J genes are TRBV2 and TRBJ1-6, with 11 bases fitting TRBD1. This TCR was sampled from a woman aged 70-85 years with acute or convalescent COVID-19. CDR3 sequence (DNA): TGTGCCAGCAGGGGGCTTCCGGGACAGGGGGGTTCACCCCTCCACTTT. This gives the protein CASRGLPGQGGSPLHF.